These 29 T cell receptor beta chains share one sample of origin, sequenced in a study of human T cells and chemical hapten exposure. TCRdb recomputed calls from the RACE reads with MiXCR, one row per CDR3 protein. The table has about 77,000 distinct CDR3 sequences, about 9.2% seen once; the top ten hold 1.5% to 2%. Indicated time point: healthy volunteer bleed at 6 weeks. From whole blood left unfractionated, total RNA was extracted. Sequences were obtained from whole blood. The receptors were sampled from a female donor in good health. Some clones in this sample may be carry-over from other donors' samples.

This clonotype was picked up many times. V is TRBV19 and J is TRBJ1-1; 7 positions match TRBD1. V was clipped by 7 bases and J by 1 base; unmatched bases: 6. CDR1 and CDR2 from the germline V gene are LNHDA and SQIVND (reference sequence). The CDR3 runs 14 residues. The CDR3 DNA is TGTGCCAGTATTATGGGGACAGAGAACACTGAAGCTTTCTTT. This encodes CASIMGTENTEAFF.

This clonotype was counted many times. V gene TRBV6-5 combines with J gene TRBJ2-7, with TRBD2 matching over 9 bases. With 6 bases clipped from V and 6 bases from J, the junction kept 12 bases outside the gene matches. Germline CDR1 and CDR2: MNHEY and SVGAGI. CDR3 length equals 15 residues. The DNA for the CDR3 is TGTGCCAGCAGCAGAATATTAGCGGGGGCCTCCGAGCAGTACTTC. Residues: CASSRILAGASEQYF.

There are a few counts of this clonotype. This chain joins TRBV13 and TRBJ1-1; no clear D. Trimming removed 0 bases at V and 5 bases at J, with 10 bases between. CDR3 length: 14 residues. Germline V lookup: CDR1 PRHDT, CDR2 FYEKMQ (reference sequence). CDR3 DNA: TGTGCCAGCAGCTTAGGGGGCCTGGGAACTGAAGCTTTCTTT. It yields the protein CASSLGGLGTEAFF.

Many counts were recorded for this clonotype. This chain joins TRBV20-1 and TRBJ2-7, with D perhaps matching TRBD1 (6 bases). Germline CDR1 and CDR2: DFQATT and SNEGSKA (reference sequence). Trimming removed 6 bases from V and 0 bases from J, with 12 bases in between. CDR3 length: 13 amino acids. As DNA, the CDR3 is TGCAGTGCCTCTCCAGGGGCCTCCTACGAGCAGTACTTC. Translation gives CSASPGASYEQYF.

Turning to this clonotype: One base away lies a much larger clone, so this may be a sequencing read error. The chain couples TRBV25-1 to TRBJ2-3; TRBD1 aligns across 7 bases. CDR1 MGHDK and CDR2 SYGVNS come from the germline V gene. This CDR3 contains 16 residues. The CDR3 region has the DNA TGTGTCAGCAGTGGACCGGGACAGAGAGACACAGATACGCAGTATTTT. Its translation is CVSSGPGQRDTDTQYF.

This clonotype was seen repeatedly, ten times or more. This chain uses TRBV29-1 with TRBJ2-7, with TRBD1 matching 9 bases. CDR1 is SQVTM, CDR2 ANQGSEA, per germline. The CDR3 runs 16 residues. V shed 7 bases, J shed 3 bases, and the junction held 16 bases outside the gene matches. Written as DNA, the CDR3 is TGCAGCGCTGGCCGGGACAGGGTTGTCTCTGGCTACGAGCAGTACTTC. Translation: CSAGRDRVVSGYEQYF.

This clonotype occurred many times. The rearrangement links TRBV10-3 to TRBJ2-3, with TRBD2 identical over 8 bases. The CDR3 has 14 amino acids. CDR1 is ENHRY, CDR2 SYGVKD, per germline. Trimming cost V 6 bases and J 2 bases; bases outside gene matches: 4. Written as DNA, the CDR3 is TGTGCCATCAGAGCGGGGGCGAACACAGATACGCAGTATTTT. Protein sequence: CAIRAGANTDTQYF.

In this sample, this clonotype turned up many times. The chain has TRBV9 and TRBJ2-1, with 8 positions matching TRBD2. The CDR3 has 16 amino acids. The V gene end was trimmed by 1 base and the J gene end by 8 bases; junction bases not matched to a gene: 11. CDR1 is SGDLS, CDR2 YYNGEE, per germline. For the CDR3, the DNA is TGTGCCAGCAGCGTATCGGGGGGGGGCCGAGTAGATGAGCAGTTCTTC. Amino acid sequence: CASSVSGGGRVDEQFF.

This clonotype was seen a handful of times. The chain has TRBV7-9 and TRBJ2-7; D unresolved. The CDR3 spans 13 residues. Per germline, CDR1 SEHNR and CDR2 FQNEAQ (reference sequence). The V end was cut by 5 bases, the J end by 2 bases, with 10 bases between. For the CDR3, the DNA is TGTGCCAGCAGCCTGAGTTCGACCTACGAGCAGTACTTC. It is translated as CASSLSSTYEQYF.

The CDR3 spells CASSRKGALNTEAFF. The CDR3 DNA reads as TGTGCCAGTAGTCGTAAGGGAGCGCTGAACACTGAAGCTTTCTTT. The V and J genes are TRBV19 and TRBJ1-1; D remains ambiguous. This CDR3 spans 15 amino acids. V lost 5 bases to trimming and J lost 0 bases, with 13 bases between them. The germline CDR1 and CDR2 sequences are LNHDA and SQIVND (reference sequence).

This clonotype was picked up a small number of times. The rearrangement links TRBV20-1 to TRBJ1-6; D gene ambiguous. Germline V CDR1 and CDR2: DFQATT, SNEGSKA (reference sequence). This CDR3 is built from 17 residues. V was trimmed by 0 bases and J by 0 bases, leaving 12 bases between them. The CDR3 loop is CSARDLAASSYNSPLHF. For the CDR3, the DNA is TGCAGTGCTAGAGATCTTGCAGCCAGCTCCTATAATTCACCCCTCCACTTT.

This clonotype showed up many times. The rearrangement links TRBV28 to TRBJ1-5; 7 positions agree with TRBD1. Looked up from germline, CDR1 is MDHEN and CDR2 is SYDVKM. Germline trimming cut 5 bases from V and 2 bases from J; bases unmatched to any gene: 6. The CDR3 sequence is 15 residues long. The CDR3 sequence: CASSPTGTGNQPQHF. The CDR3, as DNA: TGTGCCAGCAGTCCCACCGGGACAGGCAATCAGCCCCAGCATTTT. Full variable domain (remainder filled in from reference TRBV28 and TRBJ1-5): DVKVTQSSRYLVKRTGEKVFLECVQDMDHENMFWYRQDPGLGLRLIYFSYDVKMKEKGDIPEGYSVSREKKERFSLILESASTNQTSMYLCASSPTGTGNQPQHFGDGTRLSIL.

This chain joins TRBV12-3 or TRBV12-4 and TRBJ1-5; D uncertain. Trimming removed 6 bases at V and 5 bases at J, with 8 bases between. This CDR3 region has 12 residues. The CDR3: CASSSDYQPQHF. Written as DNA, the CDR3 is TGTGCCAGCAGCTCCGATTATCAGCCCCAGCATTTT.

There are many counts of this clonotype. This chain uses TRBV20-1 with TRBJ2-3; TRBD1 might be the D (6 bases). From germline, CDR1 is DFQATT and CDR2 SNEGSKA (reference sequence). The germline V and J ends were trimmed by 5 bases and 1 base, with 10 bases remaining between them. This CDR3 has 13 residues. CDR3 in DNA: TGCAGTGCTTTACAGGGTGGCACAGATACGCAGTATTTT. Translating gives CSALQGGTDTQYF.

This clonotype was recorded at least ten times. V usage is TRBV30 and J usage is TRBJ1-1; possible D gene TRBD1, 5 bases. The CDR3 sequence is 12 residues long. Germline CDR1 GTSNPN, CDR2 SVGIG (reference sequence). The V gene lost 2 bases and the J gene lost 5 bases, with 9 bases spanning the gap. The CDR3 spells CAWSRAGTEAFF. CDR3 nucleotide sequence: TGTGCCTGGAGTAGGGCAGGGACTGAAGCTTTCTTT.

This chain uses TRBV28 with TRBJ1-1; D might be TRBD1 (6 bases). V lost 4 bases to trimming and J lost 3 bases, with 15 bases between them. This CDR3 has 15 amino acids. CDR1 and CDR2 from the germline V gene are MDHEN and SYDVKM. The CDR3 DNA is TGTGCCAGCAGTTCGCCTTACAGGGAGGACACTGAAGCTTTCTTT. This encodes CASSSPYREDTEAFF.

This clonotype has a handful of counts. J is TRBJ2-3 and V is TRBV19; maybe TRBD2 (7 bases). This CDR3 contains 15 residues. Germline loops: CDR1 LNHDA, CDR2 SQIVND (reference sequence). Trimming took off 9 bases at V and 8 bases at J, with 24 bases between the two ends. CDR3 in amino acids: CASPTRGGVECTQYF. The DNA of the CDR3 is TGTGCCAGCCCTACCAGAGGGGGGGTCGAATGTACGCAGTATTTT.

This clonotype has only a few counts. This sequence joins TRBV9 and TRBJ2-3; D possibly corresponds to TRBD2 (7 bases). Germline loops: CDR1 SGDLS, CDR2 YYNGEE. The CDR3 totals 16 residues. Trimming took off 0 bases at V and 6 bases at J, with 17 bases between the two ends. This CDR3 is CASSVDVPGGQDTQYF. The CDR3, as DNA: TGTGCCAGCAGCGTAGACGTTCCGGGGGGCCAGGATACGCAGTATTTT. The variable domain in full, completed from reference TRBV9 and TRBJ2-3, reads DSGVTQTPKHLITATGQRVTLRCSPRSGDLSVYWYQQSLDQGLQFLIQYYNGEERAKGNILERFSAQQFPDLHSELNLSSLELGDSALYFCASSVDVPGGQDTQYFGPGTRLTVL.

A few counts support this clonotype. The gene calls are TRBV4-2 and TRBJ1-4; D is unresolved. CDR1 and CDR2 from the germline V gene are LGHNA and YNFKEQ. The CDR3 covers 16 residues. The V and J ends lost 0 bases and 7 bases respectively, with 15 bases between them. CDR3 bases: TGTGCCAGCAGCCAAGATTCCCGGGGTTTTGGTGAAAAACTGTTTTTT. This codes for CASSQDSRGFGEKLFF.

This clonotype was counted at least ten times. The genes are TRBV20-1 and TRBJ1-2, with 9 bases identical to TRBD1. The V segment lost 1 base and the J segment 2 bases; nucleotides outside the gene matches: 14. Per germline, CDR1 DFQATT and CDR2 SNEGSKA (reference sequence). This CDR3 region has 18 residues. This CDR3 reads CSARGRDRASLANYGYTF. In nucleotides, the CDR3 is TGCAGTGCTAGAGGCCGGGACAGGGCCAGCTTAGCCAACTATGGCTACACCTTC.

At least ten counts were recorded for this clonotype. The chain employs TRBV12-3 or TRBV12-4 and TRBJ2-1; D remains unclear. CDR3 size: 13 residues. Trimming removed 6 bases at V and 8 bases at J, with 14 bases between. CDR3: CASSPPGVDEQFF. In DNA form, the CDR3 reads TGTGCCAGCAGCCCTCCAGGAGTCGATGAGCAGTTCTTC.

This clonotype was found a few times. This chain joins TRBV6-2 or TRBV6-3 and TRBJ2-7; TRBD1 matches 8 bases. The CDR3 totals 15 residues. The V segment lost 2 bases and the J segment 4 bases; nucleotides outside the gene matches: 7. The V gene's germline CDR1 is MNHEY and CDR2 SVGEGT. In DNA, the CDR3 is TGTGCCAGCAGTTACCACGGTACAGGGGGGTACGAGCAGTACTTC. As protein: CASSYHGTGGYEQYF.

This clonotype was seen repeatedly, ten times or more. The chain couples TRBV7-2 to TRBJ1-5, with D unclear. The CDR3 covers 12 residues. Deletions cut 8 bases from V and 3 bases from J, with 8 bases between. Looked up from germline, CDR1 is SGHTA and CDR2 is FQGNSA. CDR3 region: CASAPYNQPQHF. In DNA form, the CDR3 reads TGTGCCAGCGCACCGTACAATCAGCCCCAGCATTTT.

The chain couples TRBV20-1 to TRBJ2-1; 7 bases match TRBD2. Germline assignment: CDR1 DFQATT and CDR2 SNEGSKA (reference sequence). This CDR3 region has 16 residues. V was clipped by 6 bases and J by 6 bases; unmatched bases: 17. DNA of the CDR3: TGCAGTGCCTCGCGAGGGGCGGGGGTAGTCGGCAATGAGCAGTTCTTC. This translates into CSASRGAGVVGNEQFF.

This clonotype was observed a few times. This sequence joins TRBV28 and TRBJ1-5, with 8 positions matching TRBD1. CDR3 length: 16 residues. CDR1 is MDHEN and CDR2 is SYDVKM in the germline V gene. V trimming: 5 bases; J trimming: 5 bases; junction bases outside the gene matches: 11. CDR3 bases: TGTGCCAGCAGTCCCGGGACAGGAAGTTTTTATCAGCCCCAGCATTTT. Translated: CASSPGTGSFYQPQHF. Full variable domain (outside the CDR3, taken from reference TRBV28 and TRBJ1-5): DVKVTQSSRYLVKRTGEKVFLECVQDMDHENMFWYRQDPGLGLRLIYFSYDVKMKEKGDIPEGYSVSREKKERFSLILESASTNQTSMYLCASSPGTGSFYQPQHFGDGTRLSIL.

This clonotype has ten or more counts. The V gene is TRBV5-1, the J gene TRBJ2-3, with D possibly being TRBD1 (6 bases). Trimming stripped 8 bases from V and 0 bases from J, with 16 bases between. The CDR3 totals 15 residues. CDR1 and CDR2 from the germline V gene are SGHRS and YFSETQ. The CDR3 coding sequence is TGCGCCAGAGTCCGGGACACCGCTAGCACAGATACGCAGTATTTT. Its protein product is CARVRDTASTDTQYF.

The sample holds many counts of this clonotype. This chain uses TRBV7-9 with TRBJ2-7, with D possibly matching TRBD1 (6 bases). Germline loops: CDR1 SEHNR, CDR2 FQNEAQ (reference sequence). This CDR3 region has 17 residues. Trimming left V 5 bases short and J 6 bases short, with 26 bases between. For the CDR3, the DNA is TGTGCCAGCAGCACCGGGCCTATGTCAGGGGTGCCTAGCGAGCAGTACTTC. Residues: CASSTGPMSGVPSEQYF.

This clonotype was seen many times. V usage is TRBV6-1 and J usage is TRBJ1-1; D unclear. Trimming removed 4 bases from V and 6 bases from J, with 15 bases in between. Per the germline V gene, CDR1 is MNHNS and CDR2 is SASEGT. This CDR3 has 14 amino acids. DNA of the CDR3: TGTGCCAGCAGTGCGTCGTGGAGTTATGCTGAAGCTTTCTTT. Its translation is CASSASWSYAEAFF.

The chain has TRBV10-3 and TRBJ2-7, with 7 bases identical to TRBD2. This CDR3 has 16 amino acids. V was clipped by 8 bases and J by 0 bases; unmatched bases: 13. The germline V gene has CDR1 ENHRY and CDR2 SYGVKD. CDR3 sequence: CAIGSPNGGYSYEQYF. As DNA, the CDR3 is TGTGCCATCGGGTCTCCTAACGGGGGGTACTCCTACGAGCAGTACTTC.